This T cell receptor (beta chain) was captured in a study of OX40 agonist ivuxolimab in advanced cancers. Study outcomes and limitations: There were, on average, more expanded clones in CD8+ T cells than in CD4+. With doses of 0.1 to 3.0 mg/kg, CD4+ and CD8+ blood T cells had undergone clonal expansion by week 6.

The CDR3 is 15 amino acids. Germline values: CDR1 GTSNPN, CDR2 SVGIG (reference sequence). Trimming pared 1 base from V and 3 bases from J, leaving 14 bases between. A history of autoimmune disease or systemic immunosuppression excluded patients. Method: immunoSEQ multiplex PCR; TCRdb's copy keeps in-frame clones and lacks some. The table shows some 80,000 clones, with just under 95% occurring only once. About this clone itself: Its specificity is unknown.

The rearrangement uses TRBV30 and TRBJ2-3, with D maybe TRBD2 (6 bases). This TCR derives from an adult with an advanced solid tumor such as melanoma, head and neck, liver or kidney cancer. The material was CD4+ or CD8+ T cells sorted from blood, obtained in a trial of the OX40 agonist ivuxolimab. As DNA, the CDR3 is TGTGCCTGGAGTGCAAAAACCGGGAGAACAGATACGCAGTATTTT. Its protein product is CAWSAKTGRTDTQYF.